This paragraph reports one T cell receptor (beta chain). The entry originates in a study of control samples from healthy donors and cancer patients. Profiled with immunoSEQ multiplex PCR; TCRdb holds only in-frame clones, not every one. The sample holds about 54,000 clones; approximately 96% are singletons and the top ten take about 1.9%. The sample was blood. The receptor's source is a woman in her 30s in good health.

The CDR3 spells CASSQPQGLAKNIQYF. CDR3 bases: TGCGCCAGCAGTCAGCCACAGGGACTAGCCAAAAACATTCAGTACTTC. The chain couples TRBV23-1 to TRBJ2-4; D assignment may be TRBD1 or TRBD2 (6 bases each). TRBV23-1 belongs to the ORF category, with a function that is uncertain. CDR3 size: 16 residues. V dropped 3 bases and J dropped 0 bases, with 12 bases sitting between them.